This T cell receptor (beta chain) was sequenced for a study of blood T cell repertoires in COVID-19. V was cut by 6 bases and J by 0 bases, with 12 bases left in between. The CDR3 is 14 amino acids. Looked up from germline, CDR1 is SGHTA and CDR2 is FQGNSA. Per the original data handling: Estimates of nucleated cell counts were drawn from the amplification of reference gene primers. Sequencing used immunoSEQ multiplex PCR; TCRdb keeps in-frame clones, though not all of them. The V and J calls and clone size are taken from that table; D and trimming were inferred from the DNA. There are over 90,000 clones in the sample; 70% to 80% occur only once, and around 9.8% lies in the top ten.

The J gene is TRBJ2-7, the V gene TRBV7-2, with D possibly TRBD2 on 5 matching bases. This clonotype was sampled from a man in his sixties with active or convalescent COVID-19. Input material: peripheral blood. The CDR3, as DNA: TGTGCCAGCAGTCGGACTCGCTCCTCCTACGAGCAGTACGTC. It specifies CASSRTRSSYEQYV.